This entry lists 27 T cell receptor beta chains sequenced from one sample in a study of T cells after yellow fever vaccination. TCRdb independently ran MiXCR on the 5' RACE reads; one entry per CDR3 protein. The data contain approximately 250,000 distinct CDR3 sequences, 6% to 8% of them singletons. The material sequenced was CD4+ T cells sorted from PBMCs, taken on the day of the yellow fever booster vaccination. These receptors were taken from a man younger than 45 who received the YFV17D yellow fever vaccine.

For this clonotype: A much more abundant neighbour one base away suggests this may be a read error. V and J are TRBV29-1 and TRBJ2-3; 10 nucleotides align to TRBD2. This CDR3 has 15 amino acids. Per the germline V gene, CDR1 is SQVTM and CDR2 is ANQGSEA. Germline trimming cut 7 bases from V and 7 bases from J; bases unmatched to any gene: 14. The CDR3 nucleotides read TGCAGCGCCACTGGACCAGCGGGAGGGCCATATACGCAGTATTTT. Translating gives CSATGPAGGPYTQYF.

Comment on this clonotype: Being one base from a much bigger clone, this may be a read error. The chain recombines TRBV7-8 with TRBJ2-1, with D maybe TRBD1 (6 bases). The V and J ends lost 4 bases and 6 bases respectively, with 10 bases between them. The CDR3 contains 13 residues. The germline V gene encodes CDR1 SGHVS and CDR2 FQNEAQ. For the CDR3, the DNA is TGTGCCAGCAGCTCAGGACAGCGCAATGAGCAGTTCTTC. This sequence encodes CASSSGQRNEQFF.

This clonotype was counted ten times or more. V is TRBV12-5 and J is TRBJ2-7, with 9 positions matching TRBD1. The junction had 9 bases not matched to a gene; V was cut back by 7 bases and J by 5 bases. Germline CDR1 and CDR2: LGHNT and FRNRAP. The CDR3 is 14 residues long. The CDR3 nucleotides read TGTGCTAGTGCCCGGAGGGACAGGGCCGACGAGCAGTACTTC. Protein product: CASARRDRADEQYF.

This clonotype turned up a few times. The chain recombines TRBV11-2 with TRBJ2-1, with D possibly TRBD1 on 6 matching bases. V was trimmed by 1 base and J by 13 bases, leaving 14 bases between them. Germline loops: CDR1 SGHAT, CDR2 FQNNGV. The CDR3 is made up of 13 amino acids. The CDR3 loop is CASSLGQALIQFF. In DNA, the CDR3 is TGTGCCAGCAGCTTAGGACAGGCCCTTATTCAGTTCTTC.

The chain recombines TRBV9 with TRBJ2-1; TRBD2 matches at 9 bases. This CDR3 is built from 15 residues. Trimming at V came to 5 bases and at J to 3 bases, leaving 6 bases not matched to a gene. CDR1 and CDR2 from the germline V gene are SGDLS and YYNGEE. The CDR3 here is CASSFSGGFYNEQFF. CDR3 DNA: TGTGCCAGCAGTTTTAGCGGGGGTTTCTACAATGAGCAGTTCTTC.

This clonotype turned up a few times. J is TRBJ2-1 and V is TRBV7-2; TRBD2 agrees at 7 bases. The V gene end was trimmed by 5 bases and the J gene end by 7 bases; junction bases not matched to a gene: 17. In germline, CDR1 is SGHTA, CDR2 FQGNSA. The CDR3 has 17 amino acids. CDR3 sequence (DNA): TGTGCCAGCAGCACTACCTGGTTGAGCGGGAAAGGTAATGAGCAGTTCTTC. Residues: CASSTTWLSGKGNEQFF.

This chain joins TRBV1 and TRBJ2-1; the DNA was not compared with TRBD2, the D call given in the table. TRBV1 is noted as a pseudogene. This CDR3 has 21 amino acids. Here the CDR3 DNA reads TGCACCAGCAGCCAAGTTGAGGTTTCGACTAGCGGGAGAGAGCCCTACAATGAGCAGTTCTTC. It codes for CTSSQVEVSTSGREPYNEQFF.

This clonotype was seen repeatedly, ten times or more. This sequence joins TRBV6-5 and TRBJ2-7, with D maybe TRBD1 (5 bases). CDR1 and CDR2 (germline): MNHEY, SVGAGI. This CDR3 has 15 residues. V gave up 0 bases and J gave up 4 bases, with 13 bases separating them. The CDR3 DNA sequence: TGTGCCAGCAGTTACTCGCTTGGGGCCGAATACGAGCAGTACTTC. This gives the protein CASSYSLGAEYEQYF.

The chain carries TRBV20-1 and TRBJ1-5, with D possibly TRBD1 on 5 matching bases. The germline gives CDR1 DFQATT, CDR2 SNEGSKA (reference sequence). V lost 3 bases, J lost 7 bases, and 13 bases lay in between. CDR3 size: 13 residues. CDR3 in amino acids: CSASGAKGQPQHF. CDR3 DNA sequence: TGCAGTGCTAGTGGGGCGAAGGGACAGCCCCAGCATTTT.

This CDR3 is CAVGVGGVTTEAFF. The CDR3 nucleotides read TGTGCCGTCGGGGTAGGGGGCGTGACGACTGAAGCTTTCTTT. V and J are TRBV15 and TRBJ1-1; 7 bases are a match to TRBD1. V was clipped by 11 bases and J by 5 bases; unmatched bases: 14. This CDR3 has 14 residues. Germline CDR1 and CDR2: LNHNV and YYDKDF (reference sequence).

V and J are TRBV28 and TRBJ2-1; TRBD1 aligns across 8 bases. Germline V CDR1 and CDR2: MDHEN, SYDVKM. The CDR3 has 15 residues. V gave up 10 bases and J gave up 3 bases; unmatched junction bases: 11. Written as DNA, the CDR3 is TGTGCCACCTTAGAAGGACAGGGTGGCTACAATGAGCAGTTCTTC. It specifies CATLEGQGGYNEQFF.

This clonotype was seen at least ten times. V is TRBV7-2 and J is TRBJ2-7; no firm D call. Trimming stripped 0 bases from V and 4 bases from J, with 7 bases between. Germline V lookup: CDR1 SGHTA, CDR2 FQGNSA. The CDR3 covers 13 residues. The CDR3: CASSLAPPYEQYF. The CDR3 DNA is TGTGCCAGCAGCTTAGCCCCTCCATACGAGCAGTACTTC.

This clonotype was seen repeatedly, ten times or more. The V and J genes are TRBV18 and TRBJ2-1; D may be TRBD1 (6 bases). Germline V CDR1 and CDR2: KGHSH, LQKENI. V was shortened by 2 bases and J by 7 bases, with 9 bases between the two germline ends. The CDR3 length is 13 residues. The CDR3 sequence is CASSPAGVNEQFF. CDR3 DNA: TGTGCCAGCTCACCAGCAGGGGTAAATGAGCAGTTCTTC. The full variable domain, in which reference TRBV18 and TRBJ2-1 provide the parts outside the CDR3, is NAGVMQNPRHLVRRRGQEARLRCSPMKGHSHVYWYRQLPEEGLKFMVYLQKENIIDESGMPKERFSAEFPKEGPSILRIQQVVRGDSAAYFCASSPAGVNEQFFGPGTRLTVL.

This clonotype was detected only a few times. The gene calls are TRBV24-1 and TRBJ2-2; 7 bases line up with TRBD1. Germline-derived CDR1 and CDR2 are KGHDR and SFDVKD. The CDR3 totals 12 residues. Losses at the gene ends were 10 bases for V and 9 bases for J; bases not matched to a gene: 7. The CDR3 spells CATSQGTRELFF. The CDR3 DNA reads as TGTGCCACTTCACAGGGGACCAGGGAGCTGTTTTTT.

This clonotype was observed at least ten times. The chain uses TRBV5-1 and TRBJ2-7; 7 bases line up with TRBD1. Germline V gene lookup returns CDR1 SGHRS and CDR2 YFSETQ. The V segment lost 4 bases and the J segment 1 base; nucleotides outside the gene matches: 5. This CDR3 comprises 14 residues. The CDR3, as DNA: TGCGCCAGCAGCGAGGGACAGCTTTCCTACGAGCAGTACTTC. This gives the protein CASSEGQLSYEQYF.

The CDR3 here is CASSLLAGTGILAHNEQFF. The CDR3 nucleotides read TGTGCCAGCAGCTTATTAGCCGGGACAGGGATACTTGCCCACAATGAGCAGTTCTTC. The rearrangement joins TRBV7-8 to TRBJ2-1; 9 nucleotides match TRBD1. Per the germline V gene, CDR1 is SGHVS and CDR2 is FQNEAQ. With V trimmed by 2 bases and J by 5 bases, 16 bases remained unmatched. The CDR3 has 19 residues.

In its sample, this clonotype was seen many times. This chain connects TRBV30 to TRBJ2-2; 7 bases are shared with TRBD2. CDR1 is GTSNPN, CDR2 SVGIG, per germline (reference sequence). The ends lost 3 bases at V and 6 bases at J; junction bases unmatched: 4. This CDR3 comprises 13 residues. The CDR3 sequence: CAWSRLAPGELFF. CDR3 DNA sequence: TGTGCCTGGAGCCGACTAGCTCCCGGGGAGCTGTTTTTT.

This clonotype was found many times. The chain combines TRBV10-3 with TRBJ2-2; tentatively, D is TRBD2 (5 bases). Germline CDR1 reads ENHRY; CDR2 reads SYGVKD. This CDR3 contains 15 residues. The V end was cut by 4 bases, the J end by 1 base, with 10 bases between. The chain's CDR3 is CAISGPGRNTGELFF. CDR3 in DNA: TGTGCCATCAGTGGACCGGGGAGGAACACCGGGGAGCTGTTTTTT.

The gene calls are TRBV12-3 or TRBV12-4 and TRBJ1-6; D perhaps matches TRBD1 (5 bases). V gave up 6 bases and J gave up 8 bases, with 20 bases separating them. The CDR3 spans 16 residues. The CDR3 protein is CASRGSDGTMDSPLHF. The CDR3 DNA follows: TGTGCCAGCAGGGGATCTGACGGGACTATGGATTCACCCCTCCACTTT.

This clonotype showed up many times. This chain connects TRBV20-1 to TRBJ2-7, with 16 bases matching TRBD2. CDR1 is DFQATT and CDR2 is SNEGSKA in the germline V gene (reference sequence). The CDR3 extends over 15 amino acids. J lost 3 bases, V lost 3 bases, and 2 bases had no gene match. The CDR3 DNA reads TGCAGTGCTAGCGGGACTAGCGGGAGGGACTACGAGCAGTACTTC. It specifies CSASGTSGRDYEQYF.

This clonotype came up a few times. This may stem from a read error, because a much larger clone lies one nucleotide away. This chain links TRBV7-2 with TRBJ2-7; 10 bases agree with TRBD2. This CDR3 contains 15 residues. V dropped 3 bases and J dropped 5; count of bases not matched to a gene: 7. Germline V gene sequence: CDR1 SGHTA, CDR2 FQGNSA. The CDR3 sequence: CTSSFSRLAGDEQYF. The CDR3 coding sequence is TGTACCAGCAGCTTTAGTCGCCTAGCGGGAGACGAGCAGTACTTC.

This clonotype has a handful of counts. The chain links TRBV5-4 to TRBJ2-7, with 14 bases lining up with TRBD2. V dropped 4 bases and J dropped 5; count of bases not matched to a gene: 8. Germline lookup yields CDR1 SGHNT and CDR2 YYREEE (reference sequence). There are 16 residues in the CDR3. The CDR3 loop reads CASSLGTSGGRNEQYF. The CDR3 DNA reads TGTGCCAGCAGCCTTGGGACTAGCGGGGGACGGAACGAGCAGTACTTC.

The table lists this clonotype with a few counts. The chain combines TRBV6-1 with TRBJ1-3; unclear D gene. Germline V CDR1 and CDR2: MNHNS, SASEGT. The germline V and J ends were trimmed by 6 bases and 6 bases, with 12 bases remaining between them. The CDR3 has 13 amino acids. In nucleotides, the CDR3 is TGTGCCAGCAGCGTCCCCTCTACAAACACCATATATTTT. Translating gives CASSVPSTNTIYF.

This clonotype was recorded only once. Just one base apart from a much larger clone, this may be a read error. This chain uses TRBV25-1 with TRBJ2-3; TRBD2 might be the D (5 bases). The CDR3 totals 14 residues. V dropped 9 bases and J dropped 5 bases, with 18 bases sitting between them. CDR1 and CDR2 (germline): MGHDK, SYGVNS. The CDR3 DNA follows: TGTGCCAGGGGAGATACTACCTGCATAGATACGCAGTATTTT. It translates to CARGDTTCIDTQYF.

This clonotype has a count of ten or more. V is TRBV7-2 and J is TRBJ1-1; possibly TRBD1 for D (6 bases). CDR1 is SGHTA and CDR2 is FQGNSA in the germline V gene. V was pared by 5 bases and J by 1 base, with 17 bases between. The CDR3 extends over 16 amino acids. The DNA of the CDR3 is TGTGCCAGCAGCCTTTACCCGGACAGACCGAACACTGAAGCTTTCTTT. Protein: CASSLYPDRPNTEAFF.

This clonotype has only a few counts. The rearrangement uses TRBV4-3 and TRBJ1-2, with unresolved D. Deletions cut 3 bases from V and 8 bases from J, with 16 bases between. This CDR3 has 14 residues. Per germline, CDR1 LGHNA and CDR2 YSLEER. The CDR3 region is CASSQSPEKRGYTF. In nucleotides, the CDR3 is TGCGCCAGCAGCCAGTCCCCTGAAAAGAGGGGCTACACCTTC.

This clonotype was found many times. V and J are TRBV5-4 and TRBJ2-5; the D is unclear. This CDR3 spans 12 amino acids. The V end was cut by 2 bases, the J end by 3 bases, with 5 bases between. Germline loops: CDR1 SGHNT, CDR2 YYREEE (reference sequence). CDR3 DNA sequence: TGTGCCAGCAGCTTAGCCGAAGAGACCCAGTACTTC. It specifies CASSLAEETQYF.